Given below is one TCR beta chain in context. Its specificity is unknown. These data are taken from a study of T cells in localized non-small cell lung cancer. Study-level findings and limits: Tumor showed lower T cell clonality than uninvolved adjacent lung, where it was highest. Detection in adjacent lung was observed for a median around 59 of the top 100 tumor clones. Because only a single region of the tumor was sequenced, heterogeneity remains possible. Elevated circulating T cell density in blood was associated with longer overall survival.

The V gene's germline CDR1 is SGHDN and CDR2 FVKESK. The CDR3 loop spans 16 amino acids. With V trimmed by 1 base and J by 7 bases, 6 bases remained unmatched. Libraries were prepared by immunoSEQ multiplex PCR; TCRdb keeps only in-frame clonotypes and omits some of them. The sample contains nearly 25,000 clones, 92% of which appear only once. This sequence was found in a woman aged 35 to 69 with stage I lung adenocarcinoma. Here the sequenced sample was peripheral blood, taken before any cancer treatment. The chain carries TRBV14 and TRBJ2-2, with 10 nucleotides matching TRBD2. CDR3 region: CASSQGLAGVVGELFF. The CDR3 nucleotides are TGTGCCAGCAGCCAAGGTCTAGCGGGAGTGGTCGGGGAGCTGTTTTTT.